A single T cell receptor beta chain is shown here with its context. This specimen belongs to a study of identical twins' blood T cells. Original processing notes: Each library had roughly 2 to 3.6 million CDR3 reads and about 95,000 to nearly 550,000 clonotypes. MiXCR was run by TCRdb on the 5' RACE reads, yielding one entry per CDR3 protein. The V and J calls were determined by TCRdb, not by the authors. Of a few hundred thousand distinct CDR3 sequences in the sample, roughly 27% were seen once. CDR1 MNHNS and CDR2 SASEGT come from the germline V gene. The CDR3 length is 14 residues. The germline V and J ends were trimmed by 10 bases and 2 bases, with 16 bases remaining between them.

The source material was PBMCs. The TCR was taken from a woman aged 18-49 years in good health. This chain links TRBV6-1 with TRBJ2-3, with D perhaps matching TRBD1 or TRBD2 (5 bases each). In DNA form, the CDR3 reads TGTGCCACCACGTGGGGGAGAGACACAGATACGCAGTATTTT. Encoded protein: CATTWGRDTDTQYF.